Listed here are 18 T cell receptor beta chains from one sample, sequenced in a study of T cell changes during pregnancy in multiple sclerosis. Measured with immunoSEQ multiplex PCR; TCRdb has only the in-frame clones, and not every one. There are over 60,000 clones in the sample; roughly 91% occur only once, and 0.29% lies in the top ten. Material: CD4+ T cells from peripheral blood mononuclear cells, obtained in the third trimester of pregnancy. The origin of the receptors is a female donor in good health, enrolled as a control in a pregnancy study.

This chain connects TRBV4-1 to TRBJ1-4; 10 bases agree with TRBD1. Germline assignment: CDR1 MGHRA and CDR2 YSYEKL. With 6 bases clipped from V and 5 bases from J, the junction kept 6 bases outside the gene matches. The CDR3 has 15 residues. The CDR3 region is CASRFGQGVNEKLFF. CDR3 coding DNA: TGCGCCAGCAGGTTTGGACAGGGGGTAAATGAAAAACTGTTTTTT.

This chain connects TRBV5-1 to TRBJ2-3, with a possible D match to TRBD2 (6 bases). CDR1 is SGHRS, CDR2 YFSETQ, per germline. This CDR3 has 15 amino acids. V lost 3 bases and J 4 bases, leaving 15 bases between the germline ends. CDR3 coding DNA: TGCGCCAGCAGCTCGGACTGGAGGGGTCCAGATACGCAGTATTTT. It translates to CASSSDWRGPDTQYF.

This chain connects TRBV11-3 to TRBJ1-1; D may be TRBD1 (6 bases). The germline V and J ends were trimmed by 0 bases and 4 bases, with 9 bases remaining between them. This CDR3 is built from 14 residues. CDR1 is SGHNT and CDR2 is YENEEA in the germline V gene. The CDR3 reads CASSLEAGVTEAFF. DNA of the CDR3: TGTGCCAGCAGCTTAGAAGCAGGGGTCACTGAAGCTTTCTTT.

The rearrangement uses TRBV5-4 and TRBJ1-1; 9 bases map to TRBD1. V was pared by 4 bases and J by 8 bases, with 6 bases of the junction left unmatched. CDR3 size: 13 residues. CDR1 and CDR2 from the germline V gene are SGHNT and YYREEE (reference sequence). CDR3 protein: CASSAGQGREAFF. The CDR3 region has the DNA TGTGCCAGCAGCGCCGGACAGGGGCGAGAAGCTTTCTTT.

The V and J genes are TRBV19 and TRBJ2-3, with 7 bases matching TRBD2. The CDR3 has 15 amino acids. Germline values: CDR1 LNHDA, CDR2 SQIVND (reference sequence). The V gene end was trimmed by 4 bases and the J gene end by 2 bases; junction bases not matched to a gene: 6. CDR3 sequence: CASSNRAGVTDTQYF. The CDR3 nucleotides read TGTGCCAGTAGTAATAGGGCGGGGGTCACAGATACGCAGTATTTT.

The chain recombines TRBV15 with TRBJ2-7; TRBD1 aligns across 10 bases. Germline CDR1 reads LNHNV; CDR2 reads YYDKDF (reference sequence). The CDR3 loop spans 14 amino acids. Germline trimming cut 9 bases from V and 1 base from J; bases unmatched to any gene: 6. CDR3 coding DNA: TGTGCCACTAGGACAGGGGGGGATTCCTACGAGCAGTACTTC. The encoded protein is CATRTGGDSYEQYF.

This chain links TRBV15 with TRBJ1-2; weak D call: TRBD1 (5 bases). V was clipped by 0 bases and J by 8 bases, with 13 bases between them. This CDR3 has 14 amino acids. The V gene's germline CDR1 is LNHNV and CDR2 YYDKDF (reference sequence). The CDR3 protein is CATSRDRVAEGYTF. The CDR3 region has the DNA TGTGCCACCAGCAGAGACAGGGTAGCGGAAGGCTACACCTTC.

The chain is built from TRBV4-3 and TRBJ1-1; TRBD1 matches at 8 bases. The CDR3 is 15 amino acids. Germline lookup yields CDR1 LGHNA and CDR2 YSLEER. The V gene end was trimmed by 0 bases and the J gene end by 7 bases; junction bases not matched to a gene: 7. The CDR3 DNA is TGCGCCAGCAGCCAAGATCACAGGGGGGGAATTGAAGCTTTCTTT. Translation gives CASSQDHRGGIEAFF.

The chain has TRBV7-2 and TRBJ1-1, with D perhaps TRBD1 (6 bases). Per the germline V gene, CDR1 is SGHTA and CDR2 is FQGNSA. The CDR3 runs 15 residues. V was shortened by 2 bases and J by 1 base, with 11 bases between the two germline ends. CDR3 protein: CASSLFGGPNTEAFF. Written as DNA, the CDR3 is TGTGCCAGCAGCTTATTTGGGGGCCCGAACACTGAAGCTTTCTTT.

With regard to this clone: The sample holds other DNA sequences that translate to the same CDR3. The CDR3 spells CASSYSTGGGQPQHF. The CDR3 DNA follows: TGTGCCAGCAGTTACTCGACAGGGGGGGGACAGCCCCAGCATTTT. V and J are TRBV6-5 and TRBJ1-5; 9 positions agree with TRBD1. Losses at the gene ends were 0 bases for V and 7 bases for J; bases not matched to a gene: 4. The CDR3 length is 15 residues. CDR1 is MNHEY and CDR2 is SVGAGI in the germline V gene.

The genes are TRBV10-1 and TRBJ1-5; D not certain. The length of the CDR3 is 15 residues. Germline V CDR1 and CDR2: WNHNN, SYGVQD (reference sequence). Trimming cost V 7 bases and J 3 bases, with 16 bases left between them. As DNA, the CDR3 is TGCGCCAGCACAGAAAGGCGAGGGCTCAATCAGCCCCAGCATTTT. As protein: CASTERRGLNQPQHF.

This clone showed up just once. The rearrangement uses TRBV21-1 and TRBJ1-2; TRBD1, the table's D call, was not compared with the DNA. TRBV21-1 is a documented pseudogene. The CDR3 has 10 residues. The CDR3 coding sequence is TGTGCCAGCAAACAGGAGGGCTACACCTTC. Amino acid sequence: CASKQEGYTF.

The DNA for the CDR3 is TGTGCCAGCAGCCCTCTCAGGGGCGCTACCTACGAGCAGTACTTC. Translation gives CASSPLRGATYEQYF. V and J are TRBV11-3 and TRBJ2-7; the D gene is possibly TRBD1 (6 bases). CDR1 is SGHNT and CDR2 is YENEEA in the germline V gene. The CDR3 length is 15 residues. V was pared by 5 bases and J by 2 bases, with 16 bases between.

The rearrangement joins TRBV5-6 to TRBJ2-2; tentative D call: TRBD1 (5 bases). The germline V gene has CDR1 SGHDT and CDR2 YYEEEE. The CDR3 extends over 15 amino acids. Between the trimmed V and J ends, which lost 3 bases and 3 bases, there was a span of 12 bases. CDR3 in DNA: TGTGCCAGCAGCTCGACAGAGGAGTACACCGGGGAGCTGTTTTTT. It encodes CASSSTEEYTGELFF.

CDR3 sequence: CASSLAAGEVDGYTF. CDR3 nucleotides: TGTGCCAGCAGCTTAGCGGCAGGGGAAGTAGATGGCTACACCTTC. The rearrangement joins TRBV7-6 to TRBJ1-2, with D perhaps matching TRBD1 (6 bases). The germline CDR1 and CDR2 sequences are SGHVS and FNYEAQ. Deletions cut 0 bases from V and 6 bases from J, with 14 bases between. The CDR3 is 15 amino acids.

This rearrangement joins TRBV7-2 to TRBJ2-3, with 14 positions matching TRBD2. The junction had 4 bases not matched to a gene; V was cut back by 4 bases and J by 4 bases. The CDR3 contains 16 residues. Germline V lookup: CDR1 SGHTA, CDR2 FQGNSA. CDR3 nucleotides: TGTGCCAGCAGCTCCGGACTAGCGGGGGGATCAGATACGCAGTATTTT. Translation: CASSSGLAGGSDTQYF.

The chain employs TRBV5-1 and TRBJ1-4; tentatively, D is TRBD1 (6 bases). There are 14 residues in the CDR3. The germline gives CDR1 SGHRS, CDR2 YFSETQ. V lost 4 bases and J 4 bases, leaving 11 bases between the germline ends. CDR3 DNA: TGCGCCAGCAGCCGGACAGTAGATAATGAAAAACTGTTTTTT. It encodes CASSRTVDNEKLFF. Full variable domain (remainder filled in from reference TRBV5-1 and TRBJ1-4): KAGVTQTPRYLIKTRGQQVTLSCSPISGHRSVSWYQQTPGQGLQFLFEYFSETQRNKGNFPGRFSGRQFSNSRSEMNVSTLELGDSALYLCASSRTVDNEKLFFGSGTQLSVL.

This chain links TRBV30 with TRBJ2-7; 10 positions agree with TRBD1. The CDR3 extends over 15 amino acids. V lost 3 bases to trimming and J lost 3 bases; unmatched junction nucleotides: 8. Germline values: CDR1 GTSNPN, CDR2 SVGIG (reference sequence). CDR3 in amino acids: CAWSRGQGILYEQYF. The CDR3 nucleotides are TGTGCCTGGAGCCGGGGACAGGGGATCCTCTACGAGCAGTACTTC. Full variable domain (missing parts from reference TRBV30 and TRBJ2-7): SQTIHQWPATLVQPVGSPLSLECTVEGTSNPNLYWYRQAAGRGLQLLFYSVGIGQISSEVPQNLSASRPQDRQFILSSKKLLLSDSGFYLCAWSRGQGILYEQYFGPGTRLTVT.